These 2 T cell receptor beta chains originate from one sample sequenced in a study of identical twins. Via MiXCR, TCRdb re-called the 5' RACE reads, giving one row per CDR3 protein. The table includes some 630,000 distinct CDR3 sequences, under 8.5% detected once. This sample also belongs to another study, concerning yellow fever vaccine responses in identical twins.

The sequenced sample consisted of PBMCs. The receptors shown here come from a woman younger than 30 in good health.

This clonotype has ten or more counts. The chain employs TRBV6-6 and TRBJ2-5; D is undetermined. V was cut by 6 bases and J by 1 base, with 3 bases left in between. This CDR3 is built from 11 residues. The germline CDR1 and CDR2 sequences are MNHNY and SVGAGI (reference sequence). CDR3 DNA sequence: TGTGCCAGCAGAACCCAAGAGACCCAGTACTTC. Its translation is CASRTQETQYF.

This clonotype was found a few times. The chain is built from TRBV20-1 and TRBJ2-1; TRBD2 matches at 12 bases. This CDR3 is built from 17 residues. J gave up 8 bases and V 5 bases, and 16 bases lay outside the gene matches. CDR1 is DFQATT and CDR2 is SNEGSKA in the germline V gene (reference sequence). In nucleotides, the CDR3 is TGCAGTGCTCCCGGGACTAGCGGGTACTTAATTTCGGATGAGCAGTTCTTC. Translating gives CSAPGTSGYLISDEQFF.